These 22 T cell receptor beta chains share one sample of origin, sequenced in a study of molecular identifiers for immune sequencing clone quantification. TCRdb redid the calling of the PCR reads with MiXCR, one entry per CDR3 protein. The data contain 300,000 to 400,000 distinct CDR3 sequences, about 23% of them singletons. Sequencing input: naive CD8+ T cells from blood, with Jurkat cell RNA spiked in. The subset here: FACS-sorted CD8+CD4-CCR7+CD45RA+ naive T cells. Source of these receptors: a human donor in good health. Some libraries in this study had Jurkat cell RNA spiked in.

This chain connects TRBV3-1 to TRBJ2-1; no definite D call. This CDR3 has 15 amino acids. The germline V gene has CDR1 LGHDT and CDR2 YNNKEL (reference sequence). V was shortened by 2 bases and J by 3 bases, with 11 bases between the two germline ends. CDR3 sequence (DNA): TGTGCCAGCAGCCAAATAGCCTTGGACTACAATGAGCAGTTCTTC. As protein: CASSQIALDYNEQFF.

This clonotype was detected many times. V usage is TRBV7-9 and J usage is TRBJ1-1; D ambiguous. This CDR3 spans 13 amino acids. Germline values: CDR1 SEHNR, CDR2 FQNEAQ (reference sequence). The V end lost 3 bases, the J end lost 3 bases, and 8 bases lay between the germline ends. The CDR3 spells CASSLPGYTEAFF. The CDR3 bases are TGTGCCAGCAGCTTGCCAGGCTACACTGAAGCTTTCTTT. The full variable domain, with the rest looked up from reference TRBV7-9 and TRBJ1-1, is DTGVSQNPRHKITKRGQNVTFRCDPISEHNRLYWYRQTLGQGPEFLTYFQNEAQLEKSRLLSDRFSAERPKGSFSTLEIQRTEQGDSAMYLCASSLPGYTEAFFGQGTRLTVV.

This clonotype was counted ten times or more. The genes are TRBV24-1 and TRBJ2-7; D is unclear. Trimming removed 2 bases from V and 7 bases from J, with 11 bases in between. The CDR3 runs 13 residues. From germline, CDR1 is KGHDR and CDR2 SFDVKD. CDR3 sequence: CATSDSNLGEQYF. CDR3 coding DNA: TGTGCCACCAGTGATTCGAATCTCGGGGAGCAGTACTTC.

Ten or more counts support this clonotype. This chain links TRBV19 with TRBJ2-5; 9 bases fit TRBD2. CDR1 and CDR2 (germline): LNHDA, SQIVND (reference sequence). The CDR3 sequence is 15 residues long. V trimming: 10 bases; J trimming: 3 bases; junction bases outside the gene matches: 12. CDR3 protein: CATKLMTSGEETQYF. For the CDR3, the DNA is TGTGCCACCAAATTAATGACTAGCGGCGAAGAGACCCAGTACTTC.

Notes on this clonotype: Germline is not matched at one junction end, which may reflect a read error. The chain employs TRBV28 and TRBJ1-2, with D hard to call. The CDR3 is 13 residues long. Germline V gene data show CDR1 as MDHEN and CDR2 as SYDVKM. CDR3 loop: CASGLLGHTGYTF. In DNA, the CDR3 is TGTGCCAGCGGTTTATTAGGCCACACGGGCTACACCTTC.

The chain couples TRBV10-3 to TRBJ1-6; D possibly corresponds to TRBD1 (5 bases). CDR1 is ENHRY and CDR2 is SYGVKD in the germline V gene. The CDR3 loop spans 13 amino acids. V was pared by 3 bases and J by 8 bases, with 8 bases between. The CDR3 is CAISDGGDSPLHF. CDR3 in DNA: TGTGCCATCAGTGATGGAGGGGATTCACCCCTCCACTTT.

To note about this clonotype: At one boundary the junction diverges from the germline segment, which might be a read error. The J gene is TRBJ1-1, the V gene TRBV6-2 or TRBV6-3; TRBD1 aligns across 7 bases. CDR3 length: 17 amino acids. Germline V gene data show CDR1 as MNHEY and CDR2 as SVGEGT. CDR3 protein: CASSYARGIVMNTEAYF. The CDR3 DNA follows: TGTGCCAGCAGTTATGCCAGGGGGATTGTCATGAACACTGAAGCTTACTTT.

This clonotype appeared many times. The genes are TRBV4-3 and TRBJ1-1, with D unclear. Trimming stripped 0 bases from V and 0 bases from J, with 11 bases between. The germline V gene has CDR1 LGHNA and CDR2 YSLEER. The CDR3 extends over 16 amino acids. The CDR3 spells CASSQDRYAMNTEAFF. For the CDR3, the DNA is TGCGCCAGCAGCCAAGATCGGTACGCAATGAACACTGAAGCTTTCTTT.

This clonotype has a count of ten or more. The chain carries TRBV12-3 or TRBV12-4 and TRBJ2-5; the match to TRBD2 covers 9 bases. The CDR3 spans 16 residues. Trimming cost V 7 bases and J 5 bases; bases outside gene matches: 14. In DNA, the CDR3 is TGTGCCAGCATGGGTTCCAGCGGGGGGACAGTGGAGACCCAGTACTTC. Encoded protein: CASMGSSGGTVETQYF.

With respect to this clonotype: This may come from a read error, since a much larger clone is one base off. The chain's CDR3 is CAWGGLAANTGELFF. DNA of the CDR3: TGTGCCTGGGGGGGACTAGCGGCAAACACCGGGGAGCTGTTTTTT. V gene TRBV30 combines with J gene TRBJ2-2; 11 bases fit TRBD2. Germline lookup yields CDR1 GTSNPN and CDR2 SVGIG (reference sequence). J was trimmed by 2 bases and V by 5 bases; bases with no gene match: 4. CDR3 length: 15 amino acids. Looking up the rest from reference TRBV30 and TRBJ2-2 gives the full variable domain: SQTIHQWPATLVQPVGSPLSLECTVEGTSNPNLYWYRQAAGRGLQLLFYSVGIGQISSEVPQNLSASRPQDRQFILSSKKLLLSDSGFYLCAWGGLAANTGELFFGEGSRLTVL.

V and J are TRBV27 and TRBJ2-7, with 7 positions matching TRBD1. V lost 5 bases and J lost 5; bases outside the gene matches: 0. The CDR3 totals 11 residues. Germline values: CDR1 MNHEY, CDR2 SMNVEV (reference sequence). This CDR3 reads CASSDRDEQYF. The DNA for the CDR3 is TGTGCCAGCAGTGACAGGGACGAGCAGTACTTC.

The rearrangement links TRBV2 to TRBJ2-7; D is possibly TRBD1 (6 bases). The germline V gene has CDR1 SNHLY and CDR2 FYNNEI. This CDR3 has 13 residues. The V end was cut by 8 bases, the J end by 2 bases, with 13 bases between. CDR3 coding DNA: TGTGCCAGCCACAGGGCACCCCCCTACGAGCAGTACTTC. Translation gives CASHRAPPYEQYF. The full variable domain, completed using reference TRBV2 and TRBJ2-7, is EPEVTQTPSHQVTQMGQEVILRCVPISNHLYFYWYRQILGQKVEFLVSFYNNEISEKSEIFDDQFSVERPDGSNFTLKIRSTKLEDSAMYFCASHRAPPYEQYFGPGTRLTVT.

This clonotype was observed many times. The CDR3 sequence: CASSWGQGTDTQYF. The DNA of the CDR3 is TGTGCCAGCAGCTGGGGACAGGGCACAGATACGCAGTATTTT. The chain joins TRBV7-9 to TRBJ2-3; 8 bases are a match to TRBD1. J was trimmed by 1 base and V by 4 bases; bases with no gene match: 1. CDR1 is SEHNR, CDR2 FQNEAQ, per germline (reference sequence). The CDR3 has 14 amino acids.

A few counts support this clonotype. The CDR3 DNA reads as TGCGCCAGCAGCCAAGATTCCCAGGGTGGGTACGAGCAGTACTTC. This encodes CASSQDSQGGYEQYF. The chain links TRBV4-3 to TRBJ2-7; tentative D call: TRBD1 (5 bases). V was trimmed by 0 bases and J by 4 bases, leaving 13 bases between them. Germline lookup yields CDR1 LGHNA and CDR2 YSLEER. The CDR3 is 15 residues long.

This clonotype occurred many times. V is TRBV5-1 and J is TRBJ2-7, with TRBD1 matching 7 bases. CDR3 length equals 15 residues. Germline V gene data show CDR1 as SGHRS and CDR2 as YFSETQ. V lost 4 bases and J lost 6; bases outside the gene matches: 13. The CDR3 DNA reads TGCGCCAGCAGCCCTTACGAGGGGGCCTTGGTCGAGCAGTACTTC. Protein: CASSPYEGALVEQYF.

This clonotype was observed a handful of times. V and J are TRBV30 and TRBJ1-1; weak D call: TRBD1 (5 bases). This CDR3 comprises 14 residues. V was pared by 0 bases and J by 4 bases, with 12 bases between. CDR1 and CDR2 from the germline V gene are GTSNPN and SVGIG (reference sequence). CDR3: CAWSVGAGITEAFF. CDR3 DNA: TGTGCCTGGAGTGTAGGGGCTGGGATCACTGAAGCTTTCTTT. The full variable domain, in which reference TRBV30 and TRBJ1-1 provide the parts outside the CDR3, is SQTIHQWPATLVQPVGSPLSLECTVEGTSNPNLYWYRQAAGRGLQLLFYSVGIGQISSEVPQNLSASRPQDRQFILSSKKLLLSDSGFYLCAWSVGAGITEAFFGQGTRLTVV.

This clonotype has just a few counts. Here the CDR3 reads CASSYRVDQPQHF. CDR3 DNA sequence: TGTGCCAGCAGCTATAGGGTTGATCAGCCCCAGCATTTT. The J gene is TRBJ1-5, the V gene TRBV6-6; D is uncertain. Trimming removed 6 bases at V and 5 bases at J, with 11 bases between. Germline loops: CDR1 MNHNY, CDR2 SVGAGI (reference sequence). The CDR3 runs 13 residues.

As concerns this clonotype: A much larger clonotype is one base distant, so this may be a read error. The chain has TRBV7-9 and TRBJ2-2; D is undetermined. The CDR3 consists of 17 residues. V was pared by 5 bases and J by 4 bases, with 20 bases between. Germline V CDR1 and CDR2: SEHNR, FQNEAQ (reference sequence). DNA for the CDR3: TGTGCCAGCAGCCGACGTAACATGGGCTTGGGCACCGGGGAGCTGTTTTTT. This encodes CASSRRNMGLGTGELFF.

This clonotype was observed a few times. V gene TRBV19 combines with J gene TRBJ2-7; 10 bases fit TRBD1. The CDR3 extends over 13 amino acids. J lost 5 bases, V lost 5 bases, and 3 bases had no gene match. Per the germline V gene, CDR1 is LNHDA and CDR2 is SQIVND (reference sequence). CDR3 protein: CASSAGQGNEQYF. DNA of the CDR3: TGTGCCAGTAGTGCGGGACAGGGGAACGAGCAGTACTTC.

Note on this clonotype: The junction and the germline gene differ at one end; a read error may be behind it. This chain joins TRBV20-1 and TRBJ2-6; D may match TRBD1 or TRBD2 (5 bases each). The length of the CDR3 is 11 residues. Per the germline V gene, CDR1 is DFQATT and CDR2 is SNEGSKA (reference sequence). The CDR3 reads CSATGANVLAF. The CDR3 DNA is TGCAGTGCTACCGGGGCCAACGTCCTGGCTTTC.

This chain links TRBV4-1 with TRBJ2-7; TRBD1 or TRBD2 may be the D gene (5 bases each). Germline V gene data show CDR1 as MGHRA and CDR2 as YSYEKL. The CDR3 totals 13 residues. V shed 0 bases and J shed 7 bases, with 10 bases lying between them. CDR3 residues: CASSQEGVREQYF. The CDR3 nucleotides are TGCGCCAGCAGCCAAGAGGGGGTCCGTGAGCAGTACTTC.

With regard to this clonotype: A far larger clone is a single base away, which makes a read error likely. The J gene is TRBJ2-3, the V gene TRBV18; D is possibly TRBD2 (5 bases). The V end lost 0 bases, the J end lost 8 bases, and 6 bases lay between the germline ends. Germline V gene data show CDR1 as KGHSH and CDR2 as LQKENI. The CDR3 is made up of 12 amino acids. The CDR3 here is CASSPPGGTQYF. The CDR3 DNA reads TGTGCCAGCTCACCACCAGGAGGTACGCAGTATTTT.